This T cell receptor (beta chain) was documented in a study of T cell clonality in common variable immunodeficiency. Study-wide points: In common variable immunodeficiency, TCR beta chains reportedly carried fewer deletions and N-nucleotide insertions.

Method: immunoSEQ multiplex PCR; TCRdb's copy keeps in-frame clones and lacks some. Reported are around 15,000 clones, none seen only once; the ten largest carry around an eighth. For this clone: Its antigen remains unidentified.

Sample: peripheral blood mononuclear cells. This clonotype originated in a human donor with common variable immunodeficiency.

Partial CDR3 DNA: TGTGCCAGCTCACCAGCGACAGGGGGTGATGGGGCCAACGTC. It codes for CASSPATGGDGANV. The entire CDR3 protein is CASSPATGGDGANVLTF. The rearrangement uses TRBV18 and TRBJ2-6, with 9 bases matching TRBD1. The read gets to within 3 residues of the CDR3 end, and the germline J gene fills in the rest. The CDR3 spans 17 residues. Looked up from germline, CDR1 is KGHSH and CDR2 is LQKENI. V lost 2 bases to trimming and J lost 3 bases; unmatched junction nucleotides: 5.